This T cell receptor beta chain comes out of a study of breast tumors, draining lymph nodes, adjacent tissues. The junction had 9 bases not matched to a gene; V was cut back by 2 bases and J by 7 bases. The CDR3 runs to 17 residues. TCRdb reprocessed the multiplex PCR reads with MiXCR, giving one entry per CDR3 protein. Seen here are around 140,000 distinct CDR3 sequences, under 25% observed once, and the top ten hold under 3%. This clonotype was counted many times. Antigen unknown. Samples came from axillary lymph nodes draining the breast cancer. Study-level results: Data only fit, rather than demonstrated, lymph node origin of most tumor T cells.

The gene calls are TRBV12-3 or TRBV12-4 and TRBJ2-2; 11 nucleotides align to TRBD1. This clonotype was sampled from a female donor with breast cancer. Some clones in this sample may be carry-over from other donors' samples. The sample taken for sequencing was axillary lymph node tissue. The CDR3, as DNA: TGTGCCAGCAGTTTATCAACCGGGACAGGGGGATTCGGGGAGCTGTTTTTT. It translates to CASSLSTGTGGFGELFF.